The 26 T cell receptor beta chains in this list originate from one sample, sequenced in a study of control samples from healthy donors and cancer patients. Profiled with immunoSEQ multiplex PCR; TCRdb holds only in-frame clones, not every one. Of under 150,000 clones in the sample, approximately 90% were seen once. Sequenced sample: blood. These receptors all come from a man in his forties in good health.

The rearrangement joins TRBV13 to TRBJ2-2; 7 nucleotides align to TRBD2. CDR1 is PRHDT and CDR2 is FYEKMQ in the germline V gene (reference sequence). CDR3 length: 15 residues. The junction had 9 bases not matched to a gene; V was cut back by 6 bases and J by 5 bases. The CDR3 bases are TGTGCCAGCAGTCAAGGGACTATCGGAACCGGGGAGCTGTTTTTT. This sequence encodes CASSQGTIGTGELFF.

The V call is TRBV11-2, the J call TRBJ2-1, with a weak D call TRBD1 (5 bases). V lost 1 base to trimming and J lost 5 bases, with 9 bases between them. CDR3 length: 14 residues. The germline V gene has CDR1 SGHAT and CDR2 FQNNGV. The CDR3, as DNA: TGTGCCAGCAGCTTAGGACCAGGGAACAATGAGCAGTTCTTC. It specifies CASSLGPGNNEQFF.

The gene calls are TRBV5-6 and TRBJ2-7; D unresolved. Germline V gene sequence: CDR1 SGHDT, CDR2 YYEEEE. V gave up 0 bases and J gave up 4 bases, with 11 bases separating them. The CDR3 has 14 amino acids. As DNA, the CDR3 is TGTGCCAGCAGCTTGGGCAGGTCCGCTTACGAGCAGTACTTC. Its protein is CASSLGRSAYEQYF.

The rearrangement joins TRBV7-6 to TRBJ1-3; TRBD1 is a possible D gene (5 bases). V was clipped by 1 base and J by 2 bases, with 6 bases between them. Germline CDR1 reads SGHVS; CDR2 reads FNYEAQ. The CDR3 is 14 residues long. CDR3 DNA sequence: TGTGCCAGCAGCTTAGGACAGCCTGGAAACACCATATATTTT. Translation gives CASSLGQPGNTIYF.

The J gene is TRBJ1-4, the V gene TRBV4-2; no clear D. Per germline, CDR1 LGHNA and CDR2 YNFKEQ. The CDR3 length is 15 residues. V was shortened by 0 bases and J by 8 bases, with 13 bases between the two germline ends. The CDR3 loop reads CASSQDVAVMEKLFF. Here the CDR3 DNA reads TGTGCCAGCAGCCAAGATGTCGCAGTGATGGAAAAACTGTTTTTT.

CDR3 region: CASSLMRQGISNNQPQHF. The CDR3, as DNA: TGTGCCAGCAGTTTAATGCGCCAGGGAATATCTAACAATCAGCCCCAGCATTTT. The chain has TRBV28 and TRBJ1-5; D might be TRBD1 (5 bases). Between the trimmed V and J ends, which lost 2 bases and 3 bases, there was a span of 20 bases. Germline values: CDR1 MDHEN, CDR2 SYDVKM. This CDR3 is built from 18 residues.

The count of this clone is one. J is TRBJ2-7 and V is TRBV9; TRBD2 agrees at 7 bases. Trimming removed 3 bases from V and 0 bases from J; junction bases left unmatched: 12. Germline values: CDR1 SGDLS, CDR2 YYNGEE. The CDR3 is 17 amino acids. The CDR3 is CASSDGGTQLGSYEQYF. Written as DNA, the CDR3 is TGTGCCAGCAGCGACGGGGGGACTCAACTGGGCTCCTACGAGCAGTACTTC. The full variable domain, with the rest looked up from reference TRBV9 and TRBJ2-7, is DSGVTQTPKHLITATGQRVTLRCSPRSGDLSVYWYQQSLDQGLQFLIQYYNGEERAKGNILERFSAQQFPDLHSELNLSSLELGDSALYFCASSDGGTQLGSYEQYFGPGTRLTVT.

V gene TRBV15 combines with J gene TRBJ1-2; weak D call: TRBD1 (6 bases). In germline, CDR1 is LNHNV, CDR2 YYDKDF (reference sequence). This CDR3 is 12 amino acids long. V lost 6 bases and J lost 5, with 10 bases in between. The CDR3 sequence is CATRDRAYGYTF. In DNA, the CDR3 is TGTGCCACCAGGGACAGAGCTTATGGCTACACCTTC.

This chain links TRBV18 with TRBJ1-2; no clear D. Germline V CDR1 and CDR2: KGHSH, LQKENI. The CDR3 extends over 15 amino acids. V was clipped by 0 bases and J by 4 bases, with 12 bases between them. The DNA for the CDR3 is TGTGCCAGCTCACCACCGACCGGGCTGGGCTATGGCTACACCTTC. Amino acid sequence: CASSPPTGLGYGYTF.

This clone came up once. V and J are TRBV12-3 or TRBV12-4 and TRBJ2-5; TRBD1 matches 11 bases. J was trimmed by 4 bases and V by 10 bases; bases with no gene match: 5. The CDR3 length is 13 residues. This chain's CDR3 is CATGTGGGETQYF. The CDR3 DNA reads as TGTGCCACTGGGACAGGGGGGGGAGAGACCCAGTACTTC.

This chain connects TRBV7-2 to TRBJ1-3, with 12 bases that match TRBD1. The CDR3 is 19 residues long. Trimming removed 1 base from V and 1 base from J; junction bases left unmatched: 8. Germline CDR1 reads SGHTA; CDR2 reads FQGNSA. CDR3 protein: CASSLEAPGQGASGNTIYF. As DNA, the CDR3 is TGTGCCAGCAGCTTAGAGGCACCGGGACAGGGGGCTTCTGGAAACACCATATATTTT.

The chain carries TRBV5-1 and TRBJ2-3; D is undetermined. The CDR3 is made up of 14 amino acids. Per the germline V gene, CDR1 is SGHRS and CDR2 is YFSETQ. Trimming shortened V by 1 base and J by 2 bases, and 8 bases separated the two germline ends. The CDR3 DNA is TGCGCCAGCAGCTTGCGTTTTAACACAGATACGCAGTATTTT. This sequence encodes CASSLRFNTDTQYF.

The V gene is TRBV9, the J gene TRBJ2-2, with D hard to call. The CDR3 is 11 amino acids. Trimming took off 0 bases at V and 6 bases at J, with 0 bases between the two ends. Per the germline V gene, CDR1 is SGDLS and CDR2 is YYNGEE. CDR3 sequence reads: CASSVAGELFF. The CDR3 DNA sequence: TGTGCCAGCAGCGTAGCCGGGGAGCTGTTTTTT.

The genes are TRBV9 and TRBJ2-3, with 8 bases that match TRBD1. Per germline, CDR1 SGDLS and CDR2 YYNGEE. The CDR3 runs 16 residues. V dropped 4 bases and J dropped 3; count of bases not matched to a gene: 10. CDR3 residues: CASSSTPGGRTDTQYF. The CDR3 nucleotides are TGTGCCAGCAGCTCCACACCAGGGGGCAGGACAGATACGCAGTATTTT.

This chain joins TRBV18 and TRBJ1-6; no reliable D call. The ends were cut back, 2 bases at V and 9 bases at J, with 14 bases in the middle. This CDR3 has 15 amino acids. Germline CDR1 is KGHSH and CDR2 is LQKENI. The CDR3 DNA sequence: TGTGCCAGCTCACCAGCACGGGGTGAGGGTTCACCCCTCCACTTT. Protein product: CASSPARGEGSPLHF.

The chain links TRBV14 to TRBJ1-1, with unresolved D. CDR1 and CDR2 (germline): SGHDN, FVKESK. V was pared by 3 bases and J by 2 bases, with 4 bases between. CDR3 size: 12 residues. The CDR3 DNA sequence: TGTGCCAGCAGCCAGGGCAACACTGAAGCTTTCTTT. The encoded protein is CASSQGNTEAFF.

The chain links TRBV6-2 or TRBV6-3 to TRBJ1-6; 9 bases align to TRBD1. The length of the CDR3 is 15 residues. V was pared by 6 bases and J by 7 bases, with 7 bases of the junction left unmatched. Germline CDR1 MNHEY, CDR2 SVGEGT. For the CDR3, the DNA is TGTGCCAGCAGCTTGGGGACAGGGAGGAATTCACCCCTCCACTTT. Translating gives CASSLGTGRNSPLHF.

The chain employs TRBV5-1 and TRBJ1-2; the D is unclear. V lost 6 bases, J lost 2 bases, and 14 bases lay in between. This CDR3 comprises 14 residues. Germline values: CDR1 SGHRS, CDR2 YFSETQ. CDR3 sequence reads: CASTPAVNNYGYTF. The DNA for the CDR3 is TGCGCCAGCACGCCCGCAGTAAACAACTATGGCTACACCTTC.

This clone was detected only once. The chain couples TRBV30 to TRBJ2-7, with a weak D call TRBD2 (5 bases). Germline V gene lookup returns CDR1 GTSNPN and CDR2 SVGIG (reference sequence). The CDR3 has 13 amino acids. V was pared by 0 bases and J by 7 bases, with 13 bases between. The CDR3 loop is CAWSVTVSGEQYF. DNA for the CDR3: TGTGCCTGGAGTGTTACGGTTTCGGGAGAGCAGTACTTC.

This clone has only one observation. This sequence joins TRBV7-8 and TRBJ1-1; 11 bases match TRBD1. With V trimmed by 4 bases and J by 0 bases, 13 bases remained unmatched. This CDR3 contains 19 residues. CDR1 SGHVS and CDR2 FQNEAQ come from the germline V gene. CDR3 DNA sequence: TGTGCCAGCAGCTCCTACCGGGACAGGGGGACTTCGGTGAACACTGAAGCTTTCTTT. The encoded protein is CASSSYRDRGTSVNTEAFF.

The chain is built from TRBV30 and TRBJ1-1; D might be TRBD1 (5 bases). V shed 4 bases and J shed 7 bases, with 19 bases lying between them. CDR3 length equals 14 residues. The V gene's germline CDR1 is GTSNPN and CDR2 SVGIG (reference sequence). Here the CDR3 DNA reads TGTGCCTGGACAAGTTGGGGGTTGAAGGATGAAGCTTTCTTT. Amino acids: CAWTSWGLKDEAFF. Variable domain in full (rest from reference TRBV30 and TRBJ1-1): SQTIHQWPATLVQPVGSPLSLECTVEGTSNPNLYWYRQAAGRGLQLLFYSVGIGQISSEVPQNLSASRPQDRQFILSSKKLLLSDSGFYLCAWTSWGLKDEAFFGQGTRLTVV.

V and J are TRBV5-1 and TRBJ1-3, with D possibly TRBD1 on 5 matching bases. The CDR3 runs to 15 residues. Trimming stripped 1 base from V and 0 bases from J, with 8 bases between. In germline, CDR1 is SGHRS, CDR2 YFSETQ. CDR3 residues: CASSLWGNSGNTIYF. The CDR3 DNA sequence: TGCGCCAGCAGCTTGTGGGGGAACTCTGGAAACACCATATATTTT.

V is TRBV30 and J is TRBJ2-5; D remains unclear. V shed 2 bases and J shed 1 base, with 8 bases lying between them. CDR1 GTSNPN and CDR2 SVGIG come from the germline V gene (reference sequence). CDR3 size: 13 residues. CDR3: CAWSRHTQETQYF. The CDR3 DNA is TGTGCCTGGAGTCGGCATACCCAAGAGACCCAGTACTTC. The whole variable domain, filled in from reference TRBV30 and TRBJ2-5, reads SQTIHQWPATLVQPVGSPLSLECTVEGTSNPNLYWYRQAAGRGLQLLFYSVGIGQISSEVPQNLSASRPQDRQFILSSKKLLLSDSGFYLCAWSRHTQETQYFGPGTRLLVL.

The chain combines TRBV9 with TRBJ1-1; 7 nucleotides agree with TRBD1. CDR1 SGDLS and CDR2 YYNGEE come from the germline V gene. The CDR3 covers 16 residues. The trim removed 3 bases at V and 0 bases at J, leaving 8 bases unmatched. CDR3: CASSGRDRRMNTEAFF. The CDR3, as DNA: TGTGCCAGCAGCGGACGGGACAGAAGAATGAACACTGAAGCTTTCTTT. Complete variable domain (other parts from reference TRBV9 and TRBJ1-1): DSGVTQTPKHLITATGQRVTLRCSPRSGDLSVYWYQQSLDQGLQFLIQYYNGEERAKGNILERFSAQQFPDLHSELNLSSLELGDSALYFCASSGRDRRMNTEAFFGQGTRLTVV.

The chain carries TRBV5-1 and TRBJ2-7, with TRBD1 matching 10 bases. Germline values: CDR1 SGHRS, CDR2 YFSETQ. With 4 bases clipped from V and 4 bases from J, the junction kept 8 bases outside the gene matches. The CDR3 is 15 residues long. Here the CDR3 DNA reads TGCGCCAGCAGCCTGACGACAGGGGGCTTTTACGAGCAGTACTTC. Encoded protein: CASSLTTGGFYEQYF.

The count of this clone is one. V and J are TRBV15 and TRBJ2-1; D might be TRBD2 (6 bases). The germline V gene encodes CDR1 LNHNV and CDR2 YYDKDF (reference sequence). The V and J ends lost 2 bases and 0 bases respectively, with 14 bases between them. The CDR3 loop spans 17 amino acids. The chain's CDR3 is CATSRSGPAGSYNEQFF. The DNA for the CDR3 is TGTGCCACCAGCAGATCGGGCCCAGCGGGCTCCTACAATGAGCAGTTCTTC.